A selection of T cell receptor beta chains follows, all from one sample in a study of T-cell memory formation after mild COVID-19. In TCRdb, the 5' RACE reads were re-called with MiXCR into one record per CDR3 protein. The top ten hold about an eighth of the sample, which has about 450,000 distinct CDR3 sequences, less than 25% seen once. The source material was PBMCs or a T cell subset sorted from them (not recorded which). These receptors all come from an adult woman who had mild COVID-19 (a few samples of this study predate the infection). Cell type and time point are not known. Both conserved end residues are part of each CDR3. D genes are given only for firm matches. Expanded clones are given a class, and other clones once, few, many or no size at all.

v_call,clone_size,d_call,j_call,cdr3_nt,cdr3_aa
TRBV4-1,NA,TRBD2,TRBJ2-1,TGCGCCAGCAGCCAAGACGGAGAAGCGGGATCCTACAATGAGCAGTTCTTC,CASSQDGEAGSYNEQFF
TRBV30,NA,NA,TRBJ2-5,TGTGCCTGGAAGACCCTAGAAGAGACCCAGTACTTC,CAWKTLEETQYF
TRBV20-1,NA,TRBD2,TRBJ2-5,TGCAGTGCCATCCTCTGGAGGACTAGCGGGGTTTTCCAGTACTTC,CSAILWRTSGVFQYF
TRBV5-4,few,NA,TRBJ2-1,TGTGCCAGCAGCCTGCGGCGGAATGAGCAGTTCTTC,CASSLRRNEQFF
TRBV5-4,many,NA,TRBJ2-3,TGTGCCAGCAGCTTGGGCCAAATGGTTTCTAGCACAGATACGCAGTATTTT,CASSLGQMVSSTDTQYF
TRBV29-1,NA,TRBD1,TRBJ2-7,TGCAGCGTCGGACAGGGAACCTACTACGAGCAGTACTTC,CSVGQGTYYEQYF
TRBV7-9,NA,TRBD1,TRBJ1-1,TGTGCCAGCAGCCCAGGGGACAGGGAGAACACTGAAGCTTTCTTT,CASSPGDRENTEAFF
TRBV12-3/TRBV12-4,NA,TRBD1,TRBJ1-2,TGTGCCAGCAGTTTACCACAGGGGCACGGCTACACCTTC,CASSLPQGHGYTF
TRBV5-1,few,NA,TRBJ2-7,TGCGCCAGCAGCTTGGTTTCCGATGCCTACGAGCAGTACTTC,CASSLVSDAYEQYF
TRBV6-4,NA,NA,TRBJ2-2,TGTGCCAGCAGTGCCACCGGGTCTCTCCTTACCCCCGCGAACACCGGGGAGCTGTTTTTT,CASSATGSLLTPANTGELFF
TRBV11-2,NA,NA,TRBJ1-2,TGTGCCAGCGATCCAGGCCCTAACTATGGCTACACCTTC,CASDPGPNYGYTF
TRBV4-1,NA,TRBD1,TRBJ1-2,TGCGCCAGCAGCCTAAGGACAGGGGAATTCTCTAACTATGGCTACACCTTC,CASSLRTGEFSNYGYTF
TRBV30,NA,NA,TRBJ1-1,TGTGCCTGGAGAGAGCAGGGGAGCGCTGAAGCTTTCTTT,CAWREQGSAEAFF
TRBV6-2/TRBV6-3,NA,NA,TRBJ2-7,TGTGCCAGCAGTTACTTGGCAGGCGTCTACGAGCAGTACTTC,CASSYLAGVYEQYF
TRBV6-1,NA,TRBD2,TRBJ2-1,TGTGCCAGCAGAGGGGCAGAGACTAGCGCCCATGAGCAGTTCTTC,CASRGAETSAHEQFF
TRBV18,NA,TRBD1,TRBJ1-4,TGTGCCAGCACGCCGGGACAGGTTAATGAAAAACTGTTTTTT,CASTPGQVNEKLFF
TRBV6-5,NA,NA,TRBJ1-1,TGTGCCAGCAGTGGGGGACAAGAAGCTTTCTTT,CASSGGQEAFF
TRBV3-1,few,NA,TRBJ2-3,TGTGCCAGCAGCCAGGACTTAGACGACACAGATACGCAGTATTTT,CASSQDLDDTDTQYF
TRBV7-9,NA,NA,TRBJ2-3,TGTGCCAGCAGAAAGACCCGGGACTCCTCTAGCACAGATACGCAGTATTTT,CASRKTRDSSSTDTQYF
TRBV7-9,NA,TRBD2,TRBJ2-3,TGTGCCAGCAGCTTACCGGTGGGGAGCGGGGGGCCAGATACGCAGTATTTT,CASSLPVGSGGPDTQYF
TRBV11-2,NA,NA,TRBJ1-1,TGTGCCAGCAGCTTAGGAATGGTTGGGACTGAAGCTTTCTTT,CASSLGMVGTEAFF
TRBV5-1,few,TRBD1,TRBJ2-7,TGCGCCAGCAGCTTGAATCGAGGGGACAGGGGAAGGGGACTCTCCTACGAGCAGTACTTC,CASSLNRGDRGRGLSYEQYF
TRBV7-2,NA,NA,TRBJ1-2,TGTGCCAGCAGCCCAGTCGGGGGGCTTCATTATGGCTACACCTTC,CASSPVGGLHYGYTF
TRBV4-1,NA,NA,TRBJ2-1,TGCGCCAGCAGCCAAGAGGTTGTGGGCATTCAGTTCTTC,CASSQEVVGIQFF
TRBV30,NA,NA,TRBJ1-5,TGTGCCTGGAGTCGGCAGGGGACCAATCAGCCCCAGCATTTT,CAWSRQGTNQPQHF
TRBV12-3/TRBV12-4,NA,NA,TRBJ1-1,TGTGCCAGCGGGGACGGGACGAACACTGAAGCTTTCTTT,CASGDGTNTEAFF
TRBV7-2,few,TRBD2,TRBJ2-4,TGTGCCAGCAGCTTAGGGTTTAGCGGGAGCGGGTCCTTAGCCAAAAACATTCAGTACTTC,CASSLGFSGSGSLAKNIQYF
TRBV6-2/TRBV6-3,few,NA,TRBJ2-3,TGTGCCAGCAGTTACGATGCCCAGGTCGCAGGAGATACGCAGTATTTT,CASSYDAQVAGDTQYF
TRBV12-3/TRBV12-4,NA,NA,TRBJ1-1,TGTGCCAGCAGCCCCCGGGGCTGGACTGAAGCTTTCTTT,CASSPRGWTEAFF
TRBV15,NA,NA,TRBJ2-7,TGTGCAGCAGGGGACTCCTACGAGCAGTACTTC,CAAGDSYEQYF
TRBV7-3,NA,NA,TRBJ2-3,TGTGCCAGCAGCTTAGATCAAGATACGCAGTATTTT,CASSLDQDTQYF
TRBV7-9,NA,TRBD1,TRBJ1-1,TGTGCCAGCACAGACAGGGGTAGGATGAACACTGAAGCTTTCTTT,CASTDRGRMNTEAFF
TRBV7-3,many,NA,TRBJ2-3,TGTGCCAGCAGCCCTCGACAGGGAGGAGATACGCAGTATTTT,CASSPRQGGDTQYF
TRBV4-3,few,NA,TRBJ1-1,TGCGCCAGCAGCCGAAAGGGTGCCACTGAAGCTTTCTTT,CASSRKGATEAFF
TRBV29-1,NA,NA,TRBJ2-7,TGCAGCGTTGAAGATGCGGTGGAGGGTGCGATGTACGAGCAGTACTTC,CSVEDAVEGAMYEQYF
TRBV28,NA,TRBD1,TRBJ1-5,TGTGCCAGCAGCCTCATTGGCCCTGGACAGGGCATACGGGGTCAGCCCCAGCATTTT,CASSLIGPGQGIRGQPQHF
TRBV12-3/TRBV12-4,few,TRBD1,TRBJ1-5,TGTGCCAGCAGTTTAAGACAGGGGGCTAGTCAGCCCCAGCATTTT,CASSLRQGASQPQHF
TRBV20-1,few,TRBD1,TRBJ2-1,TGCAGGGCGGGACAGGGGATCTACAATGAGCAGTTCTTC,CRAGQGIYNEQFF
TRBV9,NA,NA,TRBJ1-3,TGTGCCAGCAGCGTAGACAGGGTCGAGGCTGGAAACACCATATATTTT,CASSVDRVEAGNTIYF
TRBV7-3,few,TRBD2,TRBJ2-7,TGTGCCAGCAATTTGGTAGCGGGAGGGCACGAGCAGTACTTC,CASNLVAGGHEQYF
TRBV7-2,few,NA,TRBJ2-1,TGTGCCAGCAGCTTACACTCCGGGACCCACAATGAGCAGTTCTTC,CASSLHSGTHNEQFF
TRBV30,many,TRBD2,TRBJ2-7,TGTGCCTGGAGCCGCACTAAGCGGGGGGGCCGAGAGCAGTACTTC,CAWSRTKRGGREQYF
TRBV20-1,NA,TRBD1,TRBJ2-7,TGCAGTGCGACTGCACAGGGGGATCCCTCCTACGAGCAGTACTTC,CSATAQGDPSYEQYF
TRBV5-5,few,TRBD1,TRBJ2-2,TGTGCCAGCAGGGGGGACAGGGTCTACACCGGGGAGCTGTTTTTT,CASRGDRVYTGELFF
TRBV4-2,NA,TRBD2,TRBJ2-7,TGTGCCAGCAGCCAGAGGGCCTCCGGTGCGGGAGGGCCGGGGGAGCAGTACTTC,CASSQRASGAGGPGEQYF
TRBV5-1,many,TRBD1,TRBJ1-1,TGCGCCAGCAGCGCTAGACAGGGCCATCCGGACACTGAAGCTTTCTTT,CASSARQGHPDTEAFF
TRBV9,many,TRBD1,TRBJ2-7,TGTGCCAGCAGCGGCGACAGGGATTCCTACGAGCAGTACTTC,CASSGDRDSYEQYF
TRBV5-1,NA,NA,TRBJ1-4,TGCGCCAGCAGCTTGGCAGGTGACCAAAATGAAAAACTGTTTTTT,CASSLAGDQNEKLFF
TRBV7-2,NA,TRBD2,TRBJ2-2,TGTGCCAGCAGCTTAGCGGGTCTAGCGGGAGTCAACGGGGAGCTGTTTTTT,CASSLAGLAGVNGELFF
TRBV7-9,NA,NA,TRBJ1-4,TGTGCCAGTCGCTCCGGGGGTGGAAAACTGTTTTTT,CASRSGGGKLFF
TRBV29-1,few,NA,TRBJ2-5,TGCAGCGTTGACAGATTTGAGACCCAGTACTTC,CSVDRFETQYF
TRBV7-9,NA,NA,TRBJ2-7,TGTGCCAGCAGCGCTAGTGGCTCCTACGAGCAGTACTTC,CASSASGSYEQYF
TRBV11-2,few,NA,TRBJ1-1,TGTGCCAGCAGCCCTAGCGGTCCAGGGAGAGACACTGAAGCTTTCTTT,CASSPSGPGRDTEAFF
TRBV13,few,TRBD1,TRBJ2-3,TGTGCCAGCAGCTTGACAGGGGGTGGCACAGATACGCAGTATTTT,CASSLTGGGTDTQYF
TRBV6-6,NA,NA,TRBJ2-7,TGTGCCAGCAGTTACGCCAGGACGTCTAGGGACCACGAGCAGTACTTC,CASSYARTSRDHEQYF
TRBV6-1,NA,NA,TRBJ2-1,TGTGCCGGCTCTAGTGGGTACAATGAGCAGTTCTTC,CAGSSGYNEQFF
TRBV7-9,NA,NA,TRBJ1-3,TGTGCCAGCAGCTCCCCGGGGGGACGAGGAAACACCATATATTTT,CASSSPGGRGNTIYF
TRBV5-1,once,NA,TRBJ2-2,TGCGCCAGCGAAGAACAGCCGAACACCGGGGAGCTGTTTTTT,CASEEQPNTGELFF